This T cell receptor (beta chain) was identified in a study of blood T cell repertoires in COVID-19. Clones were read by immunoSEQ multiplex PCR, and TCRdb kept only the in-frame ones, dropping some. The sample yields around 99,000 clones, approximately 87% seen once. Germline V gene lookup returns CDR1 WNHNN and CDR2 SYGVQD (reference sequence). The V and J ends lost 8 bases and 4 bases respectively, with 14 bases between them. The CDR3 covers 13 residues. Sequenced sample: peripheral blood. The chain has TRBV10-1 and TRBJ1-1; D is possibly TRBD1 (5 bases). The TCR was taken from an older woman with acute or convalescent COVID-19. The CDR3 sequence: CASRGSLGTEAFF. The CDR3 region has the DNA TGCGCCAGCCGGGGGAGTCTTGGCACTGAAGCTTTCTTT.